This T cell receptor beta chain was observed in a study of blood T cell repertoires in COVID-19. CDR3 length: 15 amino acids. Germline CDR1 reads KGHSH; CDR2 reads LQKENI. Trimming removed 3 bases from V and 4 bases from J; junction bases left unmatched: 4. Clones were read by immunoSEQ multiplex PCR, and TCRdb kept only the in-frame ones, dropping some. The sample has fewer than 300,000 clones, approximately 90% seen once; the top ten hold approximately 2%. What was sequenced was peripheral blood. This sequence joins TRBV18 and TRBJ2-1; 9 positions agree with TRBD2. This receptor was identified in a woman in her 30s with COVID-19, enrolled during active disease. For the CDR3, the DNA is TGTGCCAGCTCACCGAGCGGACTAGCGTACAATGAGCAGTTCTTC. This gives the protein CASSPSGLAYNEQFF.